Given below is one TCR beta chain in context. This clone has more than one count but fewer than ten. Its antigen has not been determined. Base qualities are missing; no much larger clone stands one base away. This record belongs to a study of blood T cell repertoires in COVID-19 (TCRdb year 2020). In terms of the full investigation: Samples from collaborators originated in the United States, Italy and Spain and spanned both the acute and convalescent phases of COVID-19. The sample metadata nearly always contained a de-identified subject ID, COVID-19 status, age in years and sex. The dataset comprised deeply sampled blood TCRbeta repertoires from subjects exposed to, actively infected with, or recovered from COVID-19. Samples came from the ongoing ImmuneRACE study (first 160 participants) plus 1,254 subjects from 6 global collaborators. The repertoires were made available in a free public database intended to serve as a resource for research on the immune response to SARS-CoV-2. The material from the prospective study consisted of cDNA or gDNA derived from T cells, B-cell-depleted T cells, or PBMCs. Where HLA class I and class II types were available, the types were taken from metadata supplied by the sample provider, not from assay-based typing. Study-level results and caveats: The amount of clinical and demographic metadata varied by source and participant and was provided uncurated.

TCRbeta CDR3 regions were amplified from genomic DNA by means of the immunoSEQ Assay, a bias-controlled multiplex PCR. In the paper's pipeline: Nucleated cell counts per sample were estimated from amplification of reference gene primers within the assay. Sequence reads were collapsed and filtered to measure the absolute abundance of every unique TCRbeta CDR3 rearrangement. For each sample, productive Simpson clonality was calculated as the square root of Simpson's diversity index across productive rearrangements. Imported from immuneACCESS, the table was reduced by TCRdb to in-frame sequences with V and J called. These copies leave out some clones; in studies compared against another copy, an unresolved V gene accounts for under half, and the cause of the remainder is not known. The V and J calls and clone size were taken over from that table, and D and trimming were inferred from the DNA. The sample table lists approximately 65,000 clones, about 81% of them with a count of one. Jointly, the top ten make up around a sixth of the sample.

Collaborating institutions collected whole blood in K2EDTA tubes following their own protocols. For TCRbeta analysis, collaborators shipped samples in one of three forms: frozen whole blood, isolated PBMCs, or DNA extracted from either of those sample types. Trimming costs V 0 bases and J 2 bases, and their ends lie 5 bases apart. The germline V gene yields MGHRA for CDR1 and YSYEKL for CDR2. Inclusive of the bounding cysteine and phenylalanine, the CDR3 is 15 residues long. The only DNA kept is the CDR3, 45 bases in frame from the first base. The receptor was isolated from a man older than 75 with acute or convalescent COVID-19. The source material was peripheral blood. The chain is made from TRBV4-1 and TRBJ1-6; there is no confident call for the D gene. The DNA reads TGCGCCAGCAGCCAAGATTGGCCCTATAATTCACCCCTCCACTTT. Translated, this is CASSQDWPYNSPLHF.